The clone carrying this T cell receptor beta chain has a handful of counts. It was with unique molecular identifiers that the TCRbeta library was prepared. TCRdb re-called the PCR reads through MiXCR, storing one row per CDR3 protein. The sample shows roughly 350,000 distinct CDR3 sequences, around a tenth of them seen only once. The data were obtained in a study of T-cell reconstitution after alpha-beta-depleted transplantation in children. CDR3 length equals 13 residues. In germline, CDR1 is SGHKS, CDR2 YYEKEE (reference sequence). V dropped 4 bases and J dropped 3 bases, with 10 bases sitting between them.

The sequencing used PBMCs from the stem cell graft donor, collected from the stem cell graft. This sequence joins TRBV5-5 and TRBJ1-2; no clear D. The receptor was isolated from a human donor who donated a stem cell graft to a child with acute lymphoblastic leukemia. CDR3 loop: CASSPSPDYGYTF. CDR3 nucleotides: TGTGCCAGCAGCCCCTCCCCGGACTATGGCTACACCTTC.